Each of the 12 T cell receptor beta chains below was sequenced from the same sample in a study of cytomegalovirus exposure and HLA in healthy donors. 13 Jbeta primers and 60 Vbeta primers were used for the PCR. Produced via immunoSEQ multiplex PCR; TCRdb's table is partial and in-frame only. Among 60,000 to 95,000 clones listed, 78% were seen once. Sequenced sample: PBMCs. The receptors shown here come from a woman in her 40s in good health and CMV-seropositive.

J is TRBJ2-2 and V is TRBV27; D may be TRBD2 (5 bases). V lost 1 base, J lost 7 bases, and 13 bases lay in between. The CDR3 has 15 amino acids. Germline V gives CDR1 MNHEY, CDR2 SMNVEV (reference sequence). CDR3 sequence reads: CASSLWFLRDGELFF. The CDR3 DNA sequence: TGTGCCAGCAGTTTATGGTTCCTGAGGGACGGGGAGCTGTTTTTT.

This chain links TRBV9 with TRBJ1-1; 8 bases line up with TRBD1. J lost 0 bases, V lost 4 bases, and 5 bases had no gene match. CDR1 is SGDLS, CDR2 YYNGEE, per germline. The length of the CDR3 is 15 residues. CDR3 residues: CASSFGTGMNTEAFF. Written as DNA, the CDR3 is TGTGCCAGCAGCTTTGGGACAGGCATGAACACTGAAGCTTTCTTT.

The chain carries TRBV6-5 and TRBJ1-1; a weak D match, TRBD1 (5 bases). The CDR3 contains 12 residues. Germline assignment: CDR1 MNHEY and CDR2 SVGAGI. V was clipped by 4 bases and J by 5 bases, with 8 bases between them. CDR3: CASSSRQTEAFF. The CDR3 region has the DNA TGTGCCAGCAGTTCTCGACAGACTGAAGCTTTCTTT.

J is TRBJ2-5 and V is TRBV6-1, with 11 nucleotides matching TRBD2. Germline V gene sequence: CDR1 MNHNS, CDR2 SASEGT. CDR3 size: 15 residues. The junction had 4 bases not matched to a gene; V was cut back by 5 bases and J by 2 bases. CDR3 sequence (DNA): TGTGCCAGCAGTCGTAGCGGGGGGGTACAAGAGACCCAGTACTTC. Its protein is CASSRSGGVQETQYF.

This clone was detected only a few times. J is TRBJ2-7 and V is TRBV6-1; D possibly corresponds to TRBD1 (6 bases). Germline CDR1 is MNHNS and CDR2 is SASEGT. The CDR3 loop spans 13 amino acids. V gave up 7 bases and J gave up 5 bases, with 15 bases separating them. This CDR3 reads CASNRQVANEQYF. The DNA of the CDR3 is TGTGCCAGCAATAGACAGGTTGCCAACGAGCAGTACTTC.

This clone has a single count. The gene calls are TRBV19 and TRBJ1-1; no clear D gene. The CDR3 covers 15 residues. V dropped 6 bases and J dropped 2 bases, with 16 bases sitting between them. Germline-derived CDR1 and CDR2 are LNHDA and SQIVND (reference sequence). The CDR3 sequence: CASRKDDLLNTEAFF. Written as DNA, the CDR3 is TGTGCCAGTAGAAAGGATGACTTGCTTAACACTGAAGCTTTCTTT.

This chain joins TRBV5-6 and TRBJ2-7; tentatively, D is TRBD2 (5 bases). The CDR3 runs 15 residues. From germline, CDR1 is SGHDT and CDR2 YYEEEE. The V gene lost 0 bases and the J gene lost 6 bases, with 16 bases spanning the gap. The CDR3 reads CASSLGSSGGSEQYF. Written as DNA, the CDR3 is TGTGCCAGCAGCTTGGGCTCCTCTGGAGGTTCCGAGCAGTACTTC.

The rearrangement joins TRBV9 to TRBJ2-2; 9 bases line up with TRBD2. Germline CDR1 SGDLS, CDR2 YYNGEE. The ends lost 1 base at V and 8 bases at J; junction bases unmatched: 9. The CDR3 covers 16 residues. For the CDR3, the DNA is TGTGCCAGCAGCGTACAGGCGGGGGGGCCATCAGGGGAGCTGTTTTTT. This translates into CASSVQAGGPSGELFF.

The genes are TRBV30 and TRBJ1-3; 12 nucleotides line up with TRBD1. From germline, CDR1 is GTSNPN and CDR2 SVGIG (reference sequence). This CDR3 contains 19 residues. V shed 1 base and J 0 bases; nucleotides not matched to a gene: 10. CDR3 DNA sequence: TGTGCCTGGAGTGGATCCGGGGACAGGGGGCCGTTCTCTGGAAACACCATATATTTT. Translation: CAWSGSGDRGPFSGNTIYF. Together with reference TRBV30 and TRBJ1-3, the CDR3 gives the full variable domain: SQTIHQWPATLVQPVGSPLSLECTVEGTSNPNLYWYRQAAGRGLQLLFYSVGIGQISSEVPQNLSASRPQDRQFILSSKKLLLSDSGFYLCAWSGSGDRGPFSGNTIYFGEGSWLTVV.

The V gene is TRBV19, the J gene TRBJ2-7; D uncertain. This CDR3 has 15 amino acids. Germline loops: CDR1 LNHDA, CDR2 SQIVND (reference sequence). The germline V and J ends were trimmed by 2 bases and 0 bases, with 11 bases remaining between them. The CDR3 protein is CASSIRGTSSYEQYF. DNA of the CDR3: TGTGCCAGTAGTATAAGAGGCACGAGCTCCTACGAGCAGTACTTC.

The chain uses TRBV6-5 and TRBJ1-1, with TRBD1 matching over 7 bases. CDR3 length: 14 amino acids. Trimming at V came to 6 bases and at J to 4 bases, leaving 8 bases not matched to a gene. Germline V gene data show CDR1 as MNHEY and CDR2 as SVGAGI. This CDR3 is CASRPSTGFTEAFF. In DNA, the CDR3 is TGTGCCAGCAGACCCTCGACAGGGTTCACTGAAGCTTTCTTT.

This clone showed up just a few times. This same CDR3 is encoded by further DNA sequences in the sample. This rearrangement joins TRBV28 to TRBJ1-4; D remains ambiguous. The V and J ends lost 3 bases and 5 bases respectively, with 13 bases between them. Germline CDR1 is MDHEN and CDR2 is SYDVKM. The length of the CDR3 is 15 residues. CDR3 amino acids: CASSLGGRTNEKLFF. CDR3 in DNA: TGTGCCAGCAGTTTGGGAGGACGAACGAATGAAAAACTGTTTTTT.